These T cell receptor beta chains were read from a single sample in a study of cytomegalovirus exposure and HLA in healthy donors. The assay was immunoSEQ multiplex PCR, and TCRdb's table has in-frame clones only and misses some. The sample includes roughly 120,000 clones, around three quarters seen only once; the top ten take approximately 3%. What was sequenced was PBMCs. Receptors originate from a young woman in good health and CMV-seropositive. CDR3s include the opening cysteine and the closing phenylalanine or tryptophan. The D gene is left open where the match is weak. Part of the rows lack a size; the others show once, few, many or a class for expanded clones.

v_gene	j_gene	d_gene	abundance	CDR3nt	CDR3aa
TRBV18	TRBJ2-7	TRBD1	-	TGTGCCAGCTCACCAGGGGACAGGGGCCACGAGCAGTACTTC	CASSPGDRGHEQYF
TRBV2	TRBJ1-2	-	-	TGTGCCAGCAGTGTGTTCGGGCAGGGGAAGCTTGGCTACACCTTC	CASSVFGQGKLGYTF
TRBV19	TRBJ1-2	TRBD1	-	TGTGCCAGTAGGCGGACAGGGGTTGGCTACACCTTC	CASRRTGVGYTF
TRBV4-1	TRBJ2-4	-	-	TGCGCCAGCAGCCCCGTAGGGAGAGTCCAGCGGGACATTCAGTACTTC	CASSPVGRVQRDIQYF
TRBV5-6	TRBJ2-1	-	-	TGTGCCAGCAGCCGTCTCCATGAGCAGTTCTTC	CASSRLHEQFF
TRBV18	TRBJ2-3	TRBD1	-	TGTGCCAGCTCCATGGACAGGGCGGCAGATACGCAGTATTTT	CASSMDRAADTQYF
TRBV14	TRBJ2-1	TRBD2	once	TGTGCCAGCAGCCCGCCCTGGGGACTAGCGGGAGACAATGAGCAGTTCTTC	CASSPPWGLAGDNEQFF
TRBV25-1	TRBJ2-1	TRBD2	-	TGTGCCAGCAGTGTCCTAAGCGGGATCTACAATGAGCAGTTCTTC	CASSVLSGIYNEQFF
TRBV5-1	TRBJ2-7	-	-	TGCGCCAGTAGCATCACCGGGGTGAGGTTAGTCTACGAGCAGTACTTC	CASSITGVRLVYEQYF
TRBV5-1	TRBJ2-1	TRBD2	-	TGCGCCAGCAGCTCCCTAGCGGGTGTTTACAATGAGCAGTTCTTC	CASSSLAGVYNEQFF
TRBV18	TRBJ2-2	TRBD2	-	TGTGCCAGCTCACCATGGACTAGCGGGAGTACCGGGGAGCTGTTTTTT	CASSPWTSGSTGELFF
TRBV5-4	TRBJ2-3	TRBD2	-	TGTGCCAGCAGCTTGAAGCGGGAGCGGACAGATACGCAGTATTTT	CASSLKRERTDTQYF
TRBV5-1	TRBJ1-2	TRBD1	-	TGCGCCAGCAGCCAACTACAGGGGGAGGTGGGCTACACCTTC	CASSQLQGEVGYTF
TRBV12-5	TRBJ1-5	-	-	TGTGCTAGTGGCCGGGACTGGCATCAGCCCCAGCATTTT	CASGRDWHQPQHF
TRBV18	TRBJ1-5	TRBD1	-	TGTGCCAGCTCACCACCGGTGGGACAGGTTGGCAATCAGCCCCAGCATTTT	CASSPPVGQVGNQPQHF
TRBV7-6	TRBJ2-2	TRBD2	-	TGTGCCAGCAGCGTCTACGGACTAGCTTACACCGGGGAGCTGTTTTTT	CASSVYGLAYTGELFF
TRBV7-9	TRBJ2-1	-	-	TGTGCCAGCAGACTGACCAGCGACTCCTACAATGAGCAGTTCTTC	CASRLTSDSYNEQFF
TRBV14	TRBJ2-5	-	-	TGTGCCAGCAGCCCCCATCGGACGACAGGATCCTTAGGGTACCAAGAGACCCAGTACTTC	CASSPHRTTGSLGYQETQYF
TRBV2	TRBJ2-3	-	-	TGTGCCAGCAGTGTCAGTCGAGATACGCAGTATTTT	CASSVSRDTQYF
TRBV18	TRBJ1-5	TRBD1	-	TGTGCCAGCTCACCTCCGGGGACAGGGGGCGGCCAGCCCCAGCATTTT	CASSPPGTGGGQPQHF
TRBV4-1	TRBJ2-7	TRBD2	-	TGCGCCAGCAGCCACCCCCCTAGCGGCGTATACGAGCAGTACTTC	CASSHPPSGVYEQYF
TRBV7-9	TRBJ2-3	-	-	TGTTCCAGCAGCGGACCGACCGGGACTAGCACAGATACGCAGTATTTT	CSSSGPTGTSTDTQYF
TRBV7-8	TRBJ1-5	TRBD1	-	TGTGCCAGCAGCTTAGAGGGGGACAGCTATCAGCCCCAGCATTTT	CASSLEGDSYQPQHF